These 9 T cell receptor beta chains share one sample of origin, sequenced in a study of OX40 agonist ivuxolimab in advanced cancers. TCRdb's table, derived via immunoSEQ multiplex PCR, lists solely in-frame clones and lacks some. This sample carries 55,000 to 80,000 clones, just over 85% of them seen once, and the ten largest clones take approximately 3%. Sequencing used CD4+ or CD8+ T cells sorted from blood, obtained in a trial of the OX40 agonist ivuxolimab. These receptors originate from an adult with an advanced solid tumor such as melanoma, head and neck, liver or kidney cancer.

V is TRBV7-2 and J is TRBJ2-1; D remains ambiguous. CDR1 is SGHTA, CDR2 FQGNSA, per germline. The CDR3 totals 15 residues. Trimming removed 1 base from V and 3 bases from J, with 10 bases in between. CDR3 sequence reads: CASSLGPTDYNEQFF. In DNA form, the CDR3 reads TGTGCCAGCAGCTTAGGACCCACAGACTACAATGAGCAGTTCTTC.

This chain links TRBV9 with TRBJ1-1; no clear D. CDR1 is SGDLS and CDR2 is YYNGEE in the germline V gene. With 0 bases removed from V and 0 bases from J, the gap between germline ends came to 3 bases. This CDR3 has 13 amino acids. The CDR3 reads CASSVDLNTEAFF. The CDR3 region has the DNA TGTGCCAGCAGCGTAGACCTGAACACTGAAGCTTTCTTT.

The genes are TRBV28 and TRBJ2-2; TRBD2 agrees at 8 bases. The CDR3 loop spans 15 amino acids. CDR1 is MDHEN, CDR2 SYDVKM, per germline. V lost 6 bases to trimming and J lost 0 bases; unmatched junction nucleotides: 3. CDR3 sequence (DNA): TGTGCCAGCAGGGGAGCGGGGGCGAACACCGGGGAGCTGTTTTTT. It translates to CASRGAGANTGELFF.

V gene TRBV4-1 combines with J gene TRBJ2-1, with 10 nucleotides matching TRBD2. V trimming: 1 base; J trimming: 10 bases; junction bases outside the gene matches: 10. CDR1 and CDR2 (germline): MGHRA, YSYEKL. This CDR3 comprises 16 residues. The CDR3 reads CASSQGRSGGAGEQFF. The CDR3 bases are TGCGCCAGCAGCCAAGGACGCAGCGGGGGGGCCGGGGAGCAGTTCTTC.

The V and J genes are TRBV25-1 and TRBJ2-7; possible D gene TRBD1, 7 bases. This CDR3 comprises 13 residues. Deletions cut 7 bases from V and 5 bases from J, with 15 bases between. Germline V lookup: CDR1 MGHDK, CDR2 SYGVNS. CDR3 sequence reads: CASTDREDHEQYF. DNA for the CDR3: TGTGCCAGCACCGACAGGGAGGACCACGAGCAGTACTTC.

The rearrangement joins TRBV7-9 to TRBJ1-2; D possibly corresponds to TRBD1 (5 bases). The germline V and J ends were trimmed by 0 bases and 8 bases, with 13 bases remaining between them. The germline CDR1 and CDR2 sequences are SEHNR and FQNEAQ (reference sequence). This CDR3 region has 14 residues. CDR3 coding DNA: TGTGCCAGCAGCTTAGCGATGGGGCGCCGGGGCTACACCTTC. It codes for CASSLAMGRRGYTF.

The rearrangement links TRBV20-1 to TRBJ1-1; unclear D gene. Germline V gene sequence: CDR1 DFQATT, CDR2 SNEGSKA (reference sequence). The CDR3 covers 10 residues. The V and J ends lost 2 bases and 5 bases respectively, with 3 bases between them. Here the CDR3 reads CSARYTEAFF. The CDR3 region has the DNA TGCAGTGCTAGATATACTGAAGCTTTCTTT.

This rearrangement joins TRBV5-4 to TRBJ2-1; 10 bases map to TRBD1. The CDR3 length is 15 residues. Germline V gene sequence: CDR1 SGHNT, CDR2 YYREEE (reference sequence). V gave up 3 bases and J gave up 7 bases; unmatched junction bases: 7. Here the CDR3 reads CASSSDRGRGNEQFF. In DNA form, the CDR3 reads TGTGCCAGCAGCTCCGACAGGGGGCGAGGGAATGAGCAGTTCTTC.

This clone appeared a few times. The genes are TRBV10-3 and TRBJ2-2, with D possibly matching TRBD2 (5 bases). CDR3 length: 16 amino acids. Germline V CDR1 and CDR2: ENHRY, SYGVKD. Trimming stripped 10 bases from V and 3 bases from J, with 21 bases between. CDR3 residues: CATTINAPWDTGELFF. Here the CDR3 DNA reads TGTGCCACGACTATCAACGCTCCCTGGGACACCGGGGAGCTGTTTTTT.